This TCR beta chain was captured by sequencing in a study of blood T cell repertoires in COVID-19. Study as a whole: Specimens from acute and convalescent COVID-19 originated in the United States, Italy and Spain. PBMCs, B-cell-depleted T cells, or T cells provided the cDNA or gDNA that made up the material.

In the original processing: It was from reference gene primer amplification that nucleated cell counts were estimated. TCRdb keeps only in-frame clones here, not all; method: immunoSEQ multiplex PCR. The V and J calls and the clone size are those of that table, but D and trimming were determined from the DNA. Found here are about 270,000 clones, 65% to 90% of them singletons; the top ten hold about 3.2%. V was pared by 5 bases and J by 3 bases, with 17 bases between. Looked up from germline, CDR1 is SGHKS and CDR2 is YYEKEE (reference sequence). There are 15 residues in the CDR3. Sequencing was carried out using peripheral blood. The receptor was derived from a woman in her sixties or seventies with active or convalescent COVID-19. The chain combines TRBV5-5 with TRBJ2-5, with D possibly TRBD2 on 6 matching bases. CDR3 in DNA: TGTGCCAGCAGGGATGCGGGGACGTTGAAAGAGACCCAGTACTTC. It is translated as CASRDAGTLKETQYF.